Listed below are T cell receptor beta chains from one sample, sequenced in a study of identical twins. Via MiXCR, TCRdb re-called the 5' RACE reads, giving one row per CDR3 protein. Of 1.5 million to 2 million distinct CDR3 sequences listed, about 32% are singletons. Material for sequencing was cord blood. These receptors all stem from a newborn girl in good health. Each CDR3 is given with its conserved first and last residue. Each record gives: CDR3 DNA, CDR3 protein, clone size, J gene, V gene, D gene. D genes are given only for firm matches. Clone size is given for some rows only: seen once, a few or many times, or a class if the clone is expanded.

TGTGCCAGCAGTGAAGGGCTGGGAGGGAGCACAGATACGCAGTATTTT | CASSEGLGGSTDTQYF | . | TRBJ2-3 | TRBV25-1 | TRBD2
TGTGCCAGCAGTTACTCGGACAAGCTCTATGGCTACACCTTC | CASSYSDKLYGYTF | many | TRBJ1-2 | TRBV6-2/TRBV6-3 | .
TGTGCCAGCAGTTACTGGGGGACTGAAGCTTTCTTT | CASSYWGTEAFF | . | TRBJ1-1 | TRBV6-6 | .
TGTGCCAGCAGCTTATTTCCGGGACTAGCGGACACAGATACGCAGTATTTT | CASSLFPGLADTDTQYF | . | TRBJ2-3 | TRBV7-2 | TRBD2
TGTGCCAGCAGCTACTCGACAGGCTGGGGACAGCCCCAGCATTTT | CASSYSTGWGQPQHF | . | TRBJ1-5 | TRBV27 | .
TGTGCCACCAGTGATTCAGGACAGGGGAAGTTTACAGATACGCAGTATTTT | CATSDSGQGKFTDTQYF | many | TRBJ2-3 | TRBV24-1 | TRBD1
TGTGCCATCAGTGAGTCGTTGGTAGCCCCTTATGGCTACACCTTC | CAISESLVAPYGYTF | . | TRBJ1-2 | TRBV10-3 | .
TGTGCCAGCAGTCTCGACATTGACGGAAACACCATATATTTT | CASSLDIDGNTIYF | . | TRBJ1-3 | TRBV28 | .
TGTGCCAGCAGTTTAGGGGCCGTGAAGACAACTAATGAAAAACTGTTTTTT | CASSLGAVKTTNEKLFF | . | TRBJ1-4 | TRBV27 | .
TGTGCCAGCAGCTTGCGGGGACTGGACGAGCAGTACTTC | CASSLRGLDEQYF | . | TRBJ2-7 | TRBV5-6 | .
TGTGCCAGTCATGGTTCCGGGACAGGGGAGGAAAAACTGTTTTTT | CASHGSGTGEEKLFF | few | TRBJ1-4 | TRBV6-5 | TRBD1
TGTGCCAGCAGCGTAGGGGGGAACTATGGCTACACCTTC | CASSVGGNYGYTF | many | TRBJ1-2 | TRBV9 | .
TGCAGTGCTAGTTGGGTGGAGGTAGCCAAAAACATTCAGTACTTC | CSASWVEVAKNIQYF | few | TRBJ2-4 | TRBV20-1 | .
TGTGCCAGCAGCTGGACCGGGAGGGCCGGGGAGCTGTTTTTT | CASSWTGRAGELFF | . | TRBJ2-2 | TRBV7-9 | TRBD2
TGTGCCATTCCTGAGCAGGGCCCATCTGGCTATGGCTACACCTTC | CAIPEQGPSGYGYTF | . | TRBJ1-2 | TRBV24-1 | .
TGTGCCAGCAGCTTAGATATAGACAGGGCCCATGGCTACACCTTC | CASSLDIDRAHGYTF | . | TRBJ1-2 | TRBV7-9 | TRBD1
TGTGCCGGCAGCTTACAGGCTAGCGGGTCCCACAATGAGCAGTTCTTC | CAGSLQASGSHNEQFF | . | TRBJ2-1 | TRBV11-2 | TRBD2
TGCAGCGTGTGGGGAGGAACTGGGGCCAACGTCCTGACTTTC | CSVWGGTGANVLTF | few | TRBJ2-6 | TRBV29-1 | .
TGTGCCAGCAGCCGTCACGAACCGACAGCTAGCGGTGGGTACAATGAGCAGTTCTTC | CASSRHEPTASGGYNEQFF | few | TRBJ2-1 | TRBV3-1 | TRBD2
TGCGCCAGCAGCTTGGGTTTGGCAGCAAATCAGCCCCAGCATTTT | CASSLGLAANQPQHF | . | TRBJ1-5 | TRBV5-1 | .
TGTGCCAGCTTTCCGGGACAGGGGAGGGATACGCAGTATTTT | CASFPGQGRDTQYF | few | TRBJ2-3 | TRBV2 | TRBD1
TGCGCCAGCAGCGCCGGACAATTCGATGAGCAGTTCTTC | CASSAGQFDEQFF | many | TRBJ2-1 | TRBV5-1 | .
TGTGCCAGCAGCTCCCCGGACAGGGACTATGGCTACACCTTC | CASSSPDRDYGYTF | . | TRBJ1-2 | TRBV9 | TRBD1
TGCAGTGCTAGACGTGCGGGAGCGAGCGGGGAGCTGTTTTTT | CSARRAGASGELFF | . | TRBJ2-2 | TRBV20-1 | TRBD2
TGTGCCAGCAGTTTATTACCCGACAGGGAGCAGTATTTT | CASSLLPDREQYF | many | TRBJ2-3 | TRBV27 | TRBD1
TGTGCCAGTTTCTCGGTTAGTGGGACTGAAGCTTTCTTT | CASFSVSGTEAFF | . | TRBJ1-1 | TRBV19 | .
TGTGCCAGCAGTCCTCTTCTAGCGGGAGGTCAAGAGCAGTTCTTC | CASSPLLAGGQEQFF | few | TRBJ2-1 | TRBV6-5 | TRBD2
TGTGCCAGCGGATTGGAGGGCACCCTGGGTCCAGATACGCAGTATTTT | CASGLEGTLGPDTQYF | . | TRBJ2-3 | TRBV12-3/TRBV12-4 | .
TGCGCCAGCAGCCAACAGGGGGTTAACTATGGCTACACCTTC | CASSQQGVNYGYTF | many | TRBJ1-2 | TRBV4-1 | TRBD1
TGTGCCAGCTCACCACCGACAGGAGATCCCCCAACTAATGAAAAACTGTTTTTT | CASSPPTGDPPTNEKLFF | . | TRBJ1-4 | TRBV18 | .
TGTGCCAGCAGGGCAGGGGACGGGGAAAAACTGTTTTTT | CASRAGDGEKLFF | few | TRBJ1-4 | TRBV2 | .
TGTGCCAGCAGTATCCAGCCCCGGTCGAATGAGCAGTTCTTC | CASSIQPRSNEQFF | many | TRBJ2-1 | TRBV27 | .
TGTGCCAGCAGTTCACTAGCGGGAGAGTGGAATGAGCAGTTCTTC | CASSSLAGEWNEQFF | few | TRBJ2-1 | TRBV6-6 | TRBD2
TGTGCCAGCAGAGGGCAGGGCGGTTATCGCAGCACAGATACGCAGTATTTT | CASRGQGGYRSTDTQYF | . | TRBJ2-3 | TRBV27 | .
TGCGCCAGCAGCCAAGTCCCAATTACAGATACGCAGTATTTT | CASSQVPITDTQYF | few | TRBJ2-3 | TRBV4-1 | .
TGTGCTAGTGGTTCGGGGGGACTAGCGGAACACAATGAGCAGTTCTTC | CASGSGGLAEHNEQFF | . | TRBJ2-1 | TRBV12-5 | TRBD2
TGTGCCAGCAGTTGGGGACTAGCGAACTCCTACAATGAGCAGTTCTTC | CASSWGLANSYNEQFF | . | TRBJ2-1 | TRBV12-3/TRBV12-4 | TRBD2
TGTGCCAGCAGCCCCCTAAAGCCCTTTAGCGGGGTGACCTCCTACGAGCAGTACTTC | CASSPLKPFSGVTSYEQYF | . | TRBJ2-7 | TRBV6-1 | TRBD2
TGTGCCATCAGTACGAATGGACAGGGAGAACACGAGCGGTACTTC | CAISTNGQGEHERYF | once | TRBJ2-7 | TRBV10-3 | TRBD1
TGTGCCACCAGCAGTGATGCTGCTCTCTACTACGAGCAGTACTTC | CATSSDAALYYEQYF | . | TRBJ2-7 | TRBV15 | .
TGTGCCAGCAGTTACTCGATAGCATTCGGGGAGCTGTTTTTT | CASSYSIAFGELFF | few | TRBJ2-2 | TRBV6-5 | .
TGTGCCATTGGCCCGGACAGGGGGGTCACAGATACGCAGTATTTT | CAIGPDRGVTDTQYF | . | TRBJ2-3 | TRBV2 | TRBD1
TGTGCCAGCAGATCCACCCGCAGGGGCGGGACTAGCGCCTACAATGAGCAGTTCTTC | CASRSTRRGGTSAYNEQFF | . | TRBJ2-1 | TRBV6-2/TRBV6-3 | TRBD2
TGTGCCAGCAGCCCCAATGGGAGGGGCGGGAGACTAGGCGGGGATACGCAGTATTTT | CASSPNGRGGRLGGDTQYF | . | TRBJ2-3 | TRBV3-1 | TRBD2
TGCGCCAGCAGCCGCTCCCCCGTTTACGTAGCGGGGGGGCGGGATGAGCAGTACTTC | CASSRSPVYVAGGRDEQYF | . | TRBJ2-5 | TRBV5-1 | TRBD2
TGTGCCAGCAGTTTCGTCGGGACAGTAATGAACACTGAAGCTTTCTTT | CASSFVGTVMNTEAFF | . | TRBJ1-1 | TRBV28 | TRBD1
TGTGCCAGCAGCCAAGTGACAGGGATGAACACTGAAGCTTTCTTT | CASSQVTGMNTEAFF | . | TRBJ1-1 | TRBV14 | TRBD1
TGTGCCAGCAGCGACGGACAGGTCCTTAATATTTATGGCTACACCTTC | CASSDGQVLNIYGYTF | few | TRBJ1-2 | TRBV7-9 | TRBD1
TGCAGTGCTAGAGATCGCGGGGTAGCCTACGAGCAGTACTTC | CSARDRGVAYEQYF | . | TRBJ2-7 | TRBV20-1 | .
TGTGCCAGCAGTTCCATGACTAGCGGTCCCTACAATGAGCAGTTCTTC | CASSSMTSGPYNEQFF | . | TRBJ2-1 | TRBV6-5 | TRBD2
TGTGTCAGCAGCTTGGCGGGGATACCAAGCACAGATACGCAGTATTTT | CVSSLAGIPSTDTQYF | . | TRBJ2-3 | TRBV5-5 | .
TGTGCCAGCAGTGACTGGACGAACTATAGCAATCAGCCCCAGCATTTT | CASSDWTNYSNQPQHF | few | TRBJ1-5 | TRBV2 | .
TGTGCCAGCAGCTTTAGTTATGCGGAAGGGGGCTACACCTTC | CASSFSYAEGGYTF | . | TRBJ1-2 | TRBV7-2 | .
TGTGCCAGCAGCCCGTGGCGGGGGGAGAACACTGAAGCTTTCTTT | CASSPWRGENTEAFF | . | TRBJ1-1 | TRBV14 | .
TGCAGTGCTAGAGGAGGGACTAGCGGGACCTTGTACCAAGAGACCCAGTACTTC | CSARGGTSGTLYQETQYF | few | TRBJ2-5 | TRBV20-1 | TRBD2
TGTGCCAGCAGCTCGCGGACCCCTCTCTCCTACAATGAGCAGTACTTC | CASSSRTPLSYNEQYF | . | TRBJ2-7 | TRBV5-6 | .
TGCAGCGGTCTGACTAGCGGGAAAGAGACCCAGTACTTC | CSGLTSGKETQYF | few | TRBJ2-5 | TRBV29-1 | TRBD2
TGTGCCAGCAGTGAAGCAGGGGTCCGCACAGATACGCAGTATTTT | CASSEAGVRTDTQYF | few | TRBJ2-3 | TRBV2 | .
TGTGCCAGCAGTTACCGGGACGCACGAGCAGATGCGCAGTATTTT | CASSYRDARADAQYF | . | TRBJ2-3 | TRBV12-3/TRBV12-4 | .